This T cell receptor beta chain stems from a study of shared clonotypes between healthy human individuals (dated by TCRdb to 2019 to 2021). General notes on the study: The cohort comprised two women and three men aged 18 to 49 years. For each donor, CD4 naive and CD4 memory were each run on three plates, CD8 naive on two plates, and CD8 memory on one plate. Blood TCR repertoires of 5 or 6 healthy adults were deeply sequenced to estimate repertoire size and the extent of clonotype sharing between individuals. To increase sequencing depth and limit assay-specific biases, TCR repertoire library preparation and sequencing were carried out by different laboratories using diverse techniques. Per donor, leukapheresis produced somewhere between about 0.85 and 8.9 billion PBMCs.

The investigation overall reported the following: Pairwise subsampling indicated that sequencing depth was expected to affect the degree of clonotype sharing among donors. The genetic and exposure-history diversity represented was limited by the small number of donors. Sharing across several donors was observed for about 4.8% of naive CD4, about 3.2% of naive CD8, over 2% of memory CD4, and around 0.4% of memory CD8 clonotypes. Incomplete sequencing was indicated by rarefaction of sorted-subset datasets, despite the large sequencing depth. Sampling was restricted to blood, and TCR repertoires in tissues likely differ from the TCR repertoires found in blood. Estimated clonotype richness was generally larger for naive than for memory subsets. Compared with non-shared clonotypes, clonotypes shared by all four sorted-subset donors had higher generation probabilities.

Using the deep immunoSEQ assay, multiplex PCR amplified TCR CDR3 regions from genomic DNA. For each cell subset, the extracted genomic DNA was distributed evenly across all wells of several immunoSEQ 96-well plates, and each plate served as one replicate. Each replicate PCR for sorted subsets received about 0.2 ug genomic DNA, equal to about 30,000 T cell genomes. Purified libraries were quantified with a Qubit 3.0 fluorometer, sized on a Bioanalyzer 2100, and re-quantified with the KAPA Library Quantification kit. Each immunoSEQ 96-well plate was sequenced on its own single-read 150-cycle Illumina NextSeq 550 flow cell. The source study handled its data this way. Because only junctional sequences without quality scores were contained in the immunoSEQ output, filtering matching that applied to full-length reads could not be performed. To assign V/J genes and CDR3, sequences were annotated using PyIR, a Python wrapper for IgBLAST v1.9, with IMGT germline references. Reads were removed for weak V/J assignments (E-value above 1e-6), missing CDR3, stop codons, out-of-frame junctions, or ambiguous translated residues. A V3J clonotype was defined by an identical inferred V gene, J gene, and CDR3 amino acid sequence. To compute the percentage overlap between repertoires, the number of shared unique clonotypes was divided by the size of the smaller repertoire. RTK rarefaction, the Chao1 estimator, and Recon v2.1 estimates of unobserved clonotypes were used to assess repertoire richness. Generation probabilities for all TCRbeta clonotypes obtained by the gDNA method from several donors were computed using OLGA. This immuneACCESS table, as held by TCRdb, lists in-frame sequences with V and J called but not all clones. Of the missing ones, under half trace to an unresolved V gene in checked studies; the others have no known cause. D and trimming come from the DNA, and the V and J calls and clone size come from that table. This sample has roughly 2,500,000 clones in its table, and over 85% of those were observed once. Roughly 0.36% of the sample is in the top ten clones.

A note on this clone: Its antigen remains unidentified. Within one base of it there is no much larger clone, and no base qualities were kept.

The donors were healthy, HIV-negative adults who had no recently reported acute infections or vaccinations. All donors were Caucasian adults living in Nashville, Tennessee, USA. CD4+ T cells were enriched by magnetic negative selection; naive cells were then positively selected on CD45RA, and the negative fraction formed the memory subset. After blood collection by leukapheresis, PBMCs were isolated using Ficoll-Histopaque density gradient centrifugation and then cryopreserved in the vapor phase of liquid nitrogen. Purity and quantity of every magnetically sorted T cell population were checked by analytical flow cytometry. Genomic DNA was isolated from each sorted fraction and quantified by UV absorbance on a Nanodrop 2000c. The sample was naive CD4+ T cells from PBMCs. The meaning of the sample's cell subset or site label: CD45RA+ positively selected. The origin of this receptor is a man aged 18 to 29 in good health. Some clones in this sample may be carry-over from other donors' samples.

The bases read TGTGCCAGCAGCTTAAGCGGGACCGCTCTCGGCACAGATACGCAGTATTTT. Translated, it reads CASSLSGTALGTDTQYF. The rearranged chain carries TRBV5-6 and TRBJ2-3, and 7 junction bases match TRBD2. There are 17 amino acids in the CDR3, from cysteine to phenylalanine inclusive. Kept here is only the CDR3 DNA, which spans 51 bases and is read in frame from base 1. Via the germline V gene, CDR1 is SGHDT and CDR2 YYEEEE. From V the trimming removes 2 bases and from J it removes 1 base, while the gene matches leave 10 bases of the junction unaccounted for.